Shown below are 11 T cell receptor beta chains from a single sample sequenced in a study of identical twins. Each CDR3 protein gets one entry after TCRdb re-called the 5' RACE reads with MiXCR. The repertoire has roughly 690,000 distinct CDR3 sequences, around 21% of them found once; the top ten carry around 4.4%. These data were likewise used in another study, on T cells expressing NK-cell markers.

The sequenced sample was PBMCs. The receptors here all came from a woman aged 18-29 years in good health.

CDR3 loop: CSVASGSGETQYF. DNA of the CDR3: TGCAGCGTTGCCTCCGGGAGCGGAGAGACCCAGTACTTC. The V call is TRBV29-1, the J call TRBJ2-5; D is possibly TRBD2 (6 bases). V lost 4 bases to trimming and J lost 4 bases, with 13 bases between them. The CDR3 runs to 13 residues. Germline assignment: CDR1 SQVTM and CDR2 ANQGSEA.

This clonotype was detected many times. The chain links TRBV5-1 to TRBJ2-1; D is undetermined. Germline loops: CDR1 SGHRS, CDR2 YFSETQ. This CDR3 spans 13 amino acids. V lost 0 bases and J 7 bases, leaving 8 bases between the germline ends. CDR3 loop: CASSLVLGNEQFF. CDR3 nucleotide sequence: TGCGCCAGCAGCTTGGTGCTGGGGAATGAGCAGTTCTTC.

V usage is TRBV12-3 or TRBV12-4 and J usage is TRBJ2-2, with D possibly being TRBD1 (6 bases). The CDR3 runs to 14 residues. Trimming removed 6 bases from V and 3 bases from J, with 11 bases in between. DNA of the CDR3: TGTGCCAGCAGACAGGGTCAGCACACCGGGGAGCTGTTTTTT. This codes for CASRQGQHTGELFF.

In this sample, this clonotype turned up many times. The chain employs TRBV6-1 and TRBJ1-1; a weak D match, TRBD1 (5 bases). Germline values: CDR1 MNHNS, CDR2 SASEGT. CDR3 length: 16 residues. V lost 6 bases, J lost 0 bases, and 17 bases lay in between. The CDR3 nucleotides are TGTGCCAGCAGCCACAGGCGGGTTGGGATGAACACTGAAGCTTTCTTT. Its protein product is CASSHRRVGMNTEAFF.

This clonotype was seen a handful of times. This rearrangement joins TRBV18 to TRBJ2-7; no clear D. Per germline, CDR1 KGHSH and CDR2 LQKENI. V lost 6 bases to trimming and J lost 5 bases, with 8 bases between them. This CDR3 is built from 11 residues. Here the CDR3 DNA reads TGTGCCAGCTCTCTACAGAACGAGCAGTACTTC. Its protein product is CASSLQNEQYF.

J is TRBJ2-1 and V is TRBV3-1; D possibly matches TRBD1 or TRBD2 (6 bases each). Germline CDR1 is LGHDT and CDR2 is YNNKEL (reference sequence). The CDR3 loop spans 19 amino acids. The CDR3 nucleotides read TGTACCTGCAGTTTAGATTGGGAGTTCCGGGGGCGGCCACACAATGAGCAGTTCTTC. This translates into CTCSLDWEFRGRPHNEQFF.

J is TRBJ2-7 and V is TRBV10-3; TRBD1 might be the D (5 bases). Per the germline V gene, CDR1 is ENHRY and CDR2 is SYGVKD. The CDR3 runs 15 residues. Trimming stripped 0 bases from V and 1 base from J, with 10 bases between. CDR3 protein: CAISESKGLSYEQYF. CDR3 bases: TGTGCCATCAGTGAGTCAAAGGGGCTGTCCTACGAGCAGTACTTC.

V gene TRBV7-8 combines with J gene TRBJ2-1, with D maybe TRBD1 (6 bases). The CDR3 extends over 15 amino acids. Per the germline V gene, CDR1 is SGHVS and CDR2 is FQNEAQ. V was shortened by 2 bases and J by 5 bases, with 13 bases between the two germline ends. The CDR3 coding sequence is TGTGCCAGCAGCTTATCCCAGGGGATTAACAATGAGCAGTTCTTC. Translating it yields CASSLSQGINNEQFF.

The V and J genes are TRBV20-1 and TRBJ2-7; no clear D. The CDR3 extends over 10 amino acids. CDR1 DFQATT and CDR2 SNEGSKA come from the germline V gene (reference sequence). V was shortened by 1 base and J by 6 bases, with 4 bases between the two germline ends. In DNA form, the CDR3 reads TGCAGTGCTAGAGGGCTCGAGCAGTACTTC. Protein: CSARGLEQYF.

The chain recombines TRBV6-5 with TRBJ2-2; D remains unclear. Trimming took 1 base from V and 8 from J, leaving 5 bases between them. Per the germline V gene, CDR1 is MNHEY and CDR2 is SVGAGI. The CDR3 sequence is 12 residues long. The CDR3: CASSYWGGELFF. For the CDR3, the DNA is TGTGCCAGCAGTTACTGGGGTGGGGAGCTGTTTTTT.

This clonotype occurred a few times. The chain recombines TRBV20-1 with TRBJ2-1, with TRBD1 matching 8 bases. J was trimmed by 9 bases and V by 6 bases; bases with no gene match: 7. This CDR3 has 12 amino acids. The germline gives CDR1 DFQATT, CDR2 SNEGSKA (reference sequence). The CDR3 sequence: CSARTGSVEQFF. CDR3 sequence (DNA): TGCAGTGCGCGGACAGGGAGTGTTGAGCAGTTCTTC.